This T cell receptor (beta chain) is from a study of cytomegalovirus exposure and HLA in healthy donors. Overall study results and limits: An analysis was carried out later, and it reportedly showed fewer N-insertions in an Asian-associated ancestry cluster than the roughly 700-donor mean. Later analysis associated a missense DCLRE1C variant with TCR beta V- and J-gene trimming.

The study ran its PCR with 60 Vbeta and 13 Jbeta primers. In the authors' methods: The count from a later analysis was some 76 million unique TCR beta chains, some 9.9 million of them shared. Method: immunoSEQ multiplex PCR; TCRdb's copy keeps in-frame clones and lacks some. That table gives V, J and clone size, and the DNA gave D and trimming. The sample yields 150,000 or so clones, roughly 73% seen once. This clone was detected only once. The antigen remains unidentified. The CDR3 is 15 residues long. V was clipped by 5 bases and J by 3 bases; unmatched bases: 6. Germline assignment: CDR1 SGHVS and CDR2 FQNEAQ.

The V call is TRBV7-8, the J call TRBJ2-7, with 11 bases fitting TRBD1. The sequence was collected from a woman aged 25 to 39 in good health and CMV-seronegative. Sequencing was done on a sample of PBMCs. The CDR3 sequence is CASSRGTGGFYEQYF. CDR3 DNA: TGTGCCAGCAGCCGCGGGACAGGGGGGTTCTACGAGCAGTACTTC.